The text below deals with one T cell receptor beta chain. CD4+ cells underwent separation, giving CD45RA+ naive and CD45RA-negative memory subsets. From germline, CDR1 is MNHNY and CDR2 SVGAGI (reference sequence). The CDR3 totals 16 residues. V lost 7 bases, J lost 3 bases, and 12 bases stayed unmatched. The data derive from a study of shared clonotypes between healthy human individuals. The sorted-subset replicate PCRs were given roughly 200 ng DNA, which is 25,000 to 35,000 T cell genomes. Only in-frame clones appear in the TCRdb table, and some are missing; sequencing was by immunoSEQ multiplex PCR. The table lists about 960,000 clones, less than 85% of them singletons.

This chain links TRBV6-6 with TRBJ2-3; 8 nucleotides match TRBD2. The sequence derives from a man between 18 and 29 years old in good health. Material: memory CD4+ T cells sorted from blood. Subset reported: CD45RA-negative fraction. DNA of the CDR3: TGTGCCAGCACCGACGGGGGGGCGACGAGTACAGATACGCAGTATTTT. Protein product: CASTDGGATSTDTQYF.